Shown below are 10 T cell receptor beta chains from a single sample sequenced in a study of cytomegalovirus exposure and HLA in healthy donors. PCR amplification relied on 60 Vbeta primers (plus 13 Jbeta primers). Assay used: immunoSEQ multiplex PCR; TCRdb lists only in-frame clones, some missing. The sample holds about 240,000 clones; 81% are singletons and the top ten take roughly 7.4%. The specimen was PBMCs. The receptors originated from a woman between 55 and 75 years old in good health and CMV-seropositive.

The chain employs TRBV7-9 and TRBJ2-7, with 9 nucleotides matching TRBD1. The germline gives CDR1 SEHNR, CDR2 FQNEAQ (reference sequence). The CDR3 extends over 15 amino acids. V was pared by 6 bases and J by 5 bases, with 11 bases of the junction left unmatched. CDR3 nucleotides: TGTGCCAGCAGTTATTCGGGGACAGGGATCAACGAGCAGTACTTC. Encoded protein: CASSYSGTGINEQYF. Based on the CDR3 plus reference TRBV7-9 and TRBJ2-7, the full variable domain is DTGVSQNPRHKITKRGQNVTFRCDPISEHNRLYWYRQTLGQGPEFLTYFQNEAQLEKSRLLSDRFSAERPKGSFSTLEIQRTEQGDSAMYLCASSYSGTGINEQYFGPGTRLTVT.

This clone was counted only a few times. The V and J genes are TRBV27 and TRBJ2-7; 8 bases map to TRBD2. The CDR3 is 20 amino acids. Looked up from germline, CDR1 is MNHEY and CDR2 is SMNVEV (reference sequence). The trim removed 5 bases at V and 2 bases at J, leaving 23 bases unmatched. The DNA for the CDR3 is TGTGCCAGCAGTGGACCCCGTGGGGGGCTGGGCACTAGCGGAACCTACGAGCAGTACTTC. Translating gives CASSGPRGGLGTSGTYEQYF.

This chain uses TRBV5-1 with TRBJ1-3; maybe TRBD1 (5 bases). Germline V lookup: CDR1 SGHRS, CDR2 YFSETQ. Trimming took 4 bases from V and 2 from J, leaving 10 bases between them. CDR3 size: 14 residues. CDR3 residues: CASSGGSPGNTIYF. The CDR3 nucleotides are TGCGCCAGCAGCGGGGGGTCGCCTGGAAACACCATATATTTT.

The CDR3 nucleotides read TGTGCCAGCAGCGTAGCCCCGGTCTCCTACGAGCAGTACTTC. Encoded protein: CASSVAPVSYEQYF. The chain links TRBV9 to TRBJ2-7, with unresolved D. The CDR3 consists of 14 residues. The V and J ends lost 0 bases and 0 bases respectively, with 7 bases between them. Germline CDR1 and CDR2: SGDLS and YYNGEE.

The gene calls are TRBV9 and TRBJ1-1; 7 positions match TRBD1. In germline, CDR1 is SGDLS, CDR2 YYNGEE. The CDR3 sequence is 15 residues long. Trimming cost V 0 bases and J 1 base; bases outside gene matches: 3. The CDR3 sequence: CASSVAGTENTEAFF. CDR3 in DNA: TGTGCCAGCAGCGTAGCAGGGACAGAGAACACTGAAGCTTTCTTT. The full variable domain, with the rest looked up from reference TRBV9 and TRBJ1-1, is DSGVTQTPKHLITATGQRVTLRCSPRSGDLSVYWYQQSLDQGLQFLIQYYNGEERAKGNILERFSAQQFPDLHSELNLSSLELGDSALYFCASSVAGTENTEAFFGQGTRLTVV.

CDR3 region: CAWVPTGAPGGNIQYF. The CDR3 nucleotides are TGTGCCTGGGTACCTACGGGGGCCCCGGGGGGAAACATTCAGTACTTC. The V and J genes are TRBV30 and TRBJ2-4; possibly TRBD2 for D (7 bases). Trimming left V 5 bases short and J 6 bases short, with 23 bases between. Germline V gene data show CDR1 as GTSNPN and CDR2 as SVGIG (reference sequence). This CDR3 spans 16 amino acids.

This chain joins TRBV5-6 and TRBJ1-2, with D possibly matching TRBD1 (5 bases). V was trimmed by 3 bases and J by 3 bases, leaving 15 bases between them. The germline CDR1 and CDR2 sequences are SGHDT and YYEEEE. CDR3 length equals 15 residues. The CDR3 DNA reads TGTGCCAGCAGCTCGCGACGGGGGGGTGACTATGGCTACACCTTC. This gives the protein CASSSRRGGDYGYTF.

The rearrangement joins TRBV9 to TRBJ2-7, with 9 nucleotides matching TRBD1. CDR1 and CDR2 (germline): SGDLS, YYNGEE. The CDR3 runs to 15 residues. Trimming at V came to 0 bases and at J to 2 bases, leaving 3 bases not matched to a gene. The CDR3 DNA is TGTGCCAGCAGCGTAGCAGGGACAGGGACCTACGAGCAGTACTTC. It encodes CASSVAGTGTYEQYF.

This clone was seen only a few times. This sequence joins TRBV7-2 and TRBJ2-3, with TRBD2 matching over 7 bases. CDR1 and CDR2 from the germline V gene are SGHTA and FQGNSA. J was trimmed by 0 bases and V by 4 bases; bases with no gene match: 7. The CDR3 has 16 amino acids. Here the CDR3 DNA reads TGTGCCAGCAGCTATTTTGGACTAGGTAGCACAGATACGCAGTATTTT. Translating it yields CASSYFGLGSTDTQYF.

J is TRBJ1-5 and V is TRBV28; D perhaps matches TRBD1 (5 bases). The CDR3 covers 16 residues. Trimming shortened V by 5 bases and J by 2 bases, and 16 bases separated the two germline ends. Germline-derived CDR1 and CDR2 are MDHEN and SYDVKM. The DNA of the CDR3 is TGTGCCAGCAGTAGGACACGACGTACGGGCAATCAGCCCCAGCATTTT. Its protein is CASSRTRRTGNQPQHF.